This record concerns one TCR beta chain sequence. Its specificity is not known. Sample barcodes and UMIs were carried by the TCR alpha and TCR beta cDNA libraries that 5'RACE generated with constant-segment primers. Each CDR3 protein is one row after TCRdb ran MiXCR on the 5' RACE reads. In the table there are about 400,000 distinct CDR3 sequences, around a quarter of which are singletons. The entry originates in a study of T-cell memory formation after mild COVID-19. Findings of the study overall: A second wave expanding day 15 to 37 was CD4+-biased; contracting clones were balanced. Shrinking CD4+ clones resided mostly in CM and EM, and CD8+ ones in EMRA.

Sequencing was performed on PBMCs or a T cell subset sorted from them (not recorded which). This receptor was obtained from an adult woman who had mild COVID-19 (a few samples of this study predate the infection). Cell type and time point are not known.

The chain's CDR3 is CASPRFRSGTGELFF. The CDR3 DNA reads as TGTGCCAGCCCACGGTTCAGGTCGGGGACCGGGGAGCTGTTTTTT. V gene TRBV6-1 combines with J gene TRBJ2-2, with a weak D call TRBD2 (5 bases). Germline V CDR1 and CDR2: MNHNS, SASEGT. With 8 bases removed from V and 5 bases from J, the gap between germline ends came to 18 bases. The CDR3 length is 15 residues.